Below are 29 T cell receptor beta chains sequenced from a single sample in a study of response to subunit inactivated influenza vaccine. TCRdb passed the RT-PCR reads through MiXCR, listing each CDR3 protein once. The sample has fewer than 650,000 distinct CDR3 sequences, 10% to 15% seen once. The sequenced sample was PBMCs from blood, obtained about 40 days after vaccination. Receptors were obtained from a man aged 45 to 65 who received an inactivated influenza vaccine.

The CDR3 sequence: CASSPQPPGQGGIQYF. The CDR3 DNA reads TGTGCCAGCAGCCCACAACCACCCGGACAGGGGGGCATTCAGTACTTC. The chain carries TRBV7-2 and TRBJ2-4, with 10 nucleotides matching TRBD1. The CDR3 spans 16 residues. V was clipped by 5 bases and J by 9 bases; unmatched bases: 13. CDR1 is SGHTA and CDR2 is FQGNSA in the germline V gene.

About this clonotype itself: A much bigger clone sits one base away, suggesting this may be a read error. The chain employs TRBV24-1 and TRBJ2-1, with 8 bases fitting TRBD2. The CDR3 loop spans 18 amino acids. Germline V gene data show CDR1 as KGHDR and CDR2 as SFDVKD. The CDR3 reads CSTSETIESGSYYNEQFF. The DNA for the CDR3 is TGTTCCACCAGTGAAACTATCGAAAGCGGGAGCTACTACAATGAGCAGTTCTTC.

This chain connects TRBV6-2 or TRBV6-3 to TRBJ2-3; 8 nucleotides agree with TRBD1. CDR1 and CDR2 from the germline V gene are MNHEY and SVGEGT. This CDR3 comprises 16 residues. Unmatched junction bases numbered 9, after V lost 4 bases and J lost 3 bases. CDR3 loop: CASSFPDRVWTDTQYF. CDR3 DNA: TGTGCCAGCAGTTTTCCGGACAGGGTATGGACAGATACGCAGTATTTT.

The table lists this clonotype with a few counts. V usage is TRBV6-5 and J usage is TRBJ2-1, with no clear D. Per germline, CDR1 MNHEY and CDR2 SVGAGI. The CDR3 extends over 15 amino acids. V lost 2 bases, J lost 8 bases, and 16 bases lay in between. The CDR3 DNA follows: TGTGCCAGCAGTTACGGCGGCGGTACAACCGATGAGCAGTTCTTC. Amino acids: CASSYGGGTTDEQFF.

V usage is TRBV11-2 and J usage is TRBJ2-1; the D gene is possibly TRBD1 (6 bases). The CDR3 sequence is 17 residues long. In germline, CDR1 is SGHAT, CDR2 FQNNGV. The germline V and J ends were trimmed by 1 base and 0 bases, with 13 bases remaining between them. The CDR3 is CASSLGGPTSSYNEQFF. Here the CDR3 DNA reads TGTGCCAGCAGCTTAGGGGGGCCGACGAGCTCCTACAATGAGCAGTTCTTC.

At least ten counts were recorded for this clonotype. CDR3 in DNA: TGCAGCGCTCGCGGGGGGGGTCTCGTTGAGCAGTACTTC. This codes for CSARGGGLVEQYF. The rearrangement links TRBV29-1 to TRBJ2-7; 9 bases are shared with TRBD2. This CDR3 is built from 13 residues. The germline V gene encodes CDR1 SQVTM and CDR2 ANQGSEA. The junction had 11 bases not matched to a gene; V was cut back by 7 bases and J by 7 bases.

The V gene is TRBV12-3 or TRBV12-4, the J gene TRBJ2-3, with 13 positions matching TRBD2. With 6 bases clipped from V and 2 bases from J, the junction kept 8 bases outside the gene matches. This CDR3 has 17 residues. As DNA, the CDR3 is TGTGCCAGCAGCGATCCACTAGCGGGGGGGCTCACAGATACGCAGTATTTT. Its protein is CASSDPLAGGLTDTQYF.

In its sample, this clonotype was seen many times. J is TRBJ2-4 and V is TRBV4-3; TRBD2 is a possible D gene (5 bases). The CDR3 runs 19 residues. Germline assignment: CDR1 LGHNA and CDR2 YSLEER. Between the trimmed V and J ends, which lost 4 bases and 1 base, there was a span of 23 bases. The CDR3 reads CASSLTFLTVGGAKNIQYF. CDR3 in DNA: TGCGCCAGCAGCCTAACCTTCCTCACCGTCGGCGGGGCCAAAAACATTCAGTACTTC.

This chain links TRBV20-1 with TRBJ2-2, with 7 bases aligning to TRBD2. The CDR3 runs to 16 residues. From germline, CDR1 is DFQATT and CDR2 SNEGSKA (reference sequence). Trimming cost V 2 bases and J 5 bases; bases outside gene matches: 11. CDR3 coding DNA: TGCAGTGCTAGACGAGGAGCGGGAATCGGGACCGGGGAGCTGTTTTTT. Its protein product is CSARRGAGIGTGELFF.

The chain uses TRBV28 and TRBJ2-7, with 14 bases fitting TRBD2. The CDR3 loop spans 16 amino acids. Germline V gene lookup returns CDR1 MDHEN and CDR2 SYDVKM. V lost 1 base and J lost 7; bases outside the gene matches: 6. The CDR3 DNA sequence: TGTGCCAGCAGTTTATTCGGACTAGCGGGAGGCCGTGAGCAGTACTTC. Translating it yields CASSLFGLAGGREQYF.

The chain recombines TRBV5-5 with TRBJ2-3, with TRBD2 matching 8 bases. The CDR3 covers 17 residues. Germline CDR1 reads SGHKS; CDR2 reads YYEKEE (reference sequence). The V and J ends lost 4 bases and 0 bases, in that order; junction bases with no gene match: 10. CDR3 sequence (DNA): TGTGCCAGCAGCCTGGGGGTAGCGGGGCCTAGCACAGATACGCAGTATTTT. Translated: CASSLGVAGPSTDTQYF.

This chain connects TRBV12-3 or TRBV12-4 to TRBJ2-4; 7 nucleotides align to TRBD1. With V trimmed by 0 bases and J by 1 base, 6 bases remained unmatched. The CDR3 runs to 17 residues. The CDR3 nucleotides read TGTGCCAGCAGTTTAGCGAGGGGGCTGAGGGCCAAAAACATTCAGTACTTC. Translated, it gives CASSLARGLRAKNIQYF.

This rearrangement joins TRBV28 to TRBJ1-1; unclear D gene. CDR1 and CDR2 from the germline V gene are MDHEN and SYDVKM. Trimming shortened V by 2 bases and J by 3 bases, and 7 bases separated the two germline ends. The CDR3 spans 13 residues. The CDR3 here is CASSLRVYTEAFF. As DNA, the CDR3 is TGTGCCAGCAGTTTAAGGGTCTACACTGAAGCTTTCTTT.

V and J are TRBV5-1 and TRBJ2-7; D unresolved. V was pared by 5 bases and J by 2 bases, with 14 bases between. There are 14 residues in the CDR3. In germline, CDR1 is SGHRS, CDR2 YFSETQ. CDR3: CASRPIPETYEQYF. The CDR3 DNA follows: TGCGCCAGCAGACCCATTCCAGAGACCTACGAGCAGTACTTC. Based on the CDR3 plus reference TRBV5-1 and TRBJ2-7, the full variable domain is KAGVTQTPRYLIKTRGQQVTLSCSPISGHRSVSWYQQTPGQGLQFLFEYFSETQRNKGNFPGRFSGRQFSNSRSEMNVSTLELGDSALYLCASRPIPETYEQYFGPGTRLTVT.

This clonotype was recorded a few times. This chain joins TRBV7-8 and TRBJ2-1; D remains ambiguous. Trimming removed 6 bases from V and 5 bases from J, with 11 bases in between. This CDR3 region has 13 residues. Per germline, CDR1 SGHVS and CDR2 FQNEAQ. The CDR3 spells CASRPELHNEQFF. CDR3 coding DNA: TGTGCCAGCAGGCCGGAACTGCACAATGAGCAGTTCTTC.

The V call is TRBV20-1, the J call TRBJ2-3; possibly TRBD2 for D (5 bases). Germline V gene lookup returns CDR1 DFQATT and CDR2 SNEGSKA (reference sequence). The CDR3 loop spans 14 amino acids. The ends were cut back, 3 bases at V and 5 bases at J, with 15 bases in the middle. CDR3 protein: CSASGLLSEDTQYF. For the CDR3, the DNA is TGCAGTGCTAGTGGACTCCTCTCGGAAGATACGCAGTATTTT.

The DNA for the CDR3 is TGTGCCACCGGCCGCCGGCTAGATACGCAGTATTTT. Amino acids: CATGRRLDTQYF. The V gene is TRBV15, the J gene TRBJ2-3; D call uncertain. The germline V gene has CDR1 LNHNV and CDR2 YYDKDF (reference sequence). The CDR3 is 12 residues long. V lost 8 bases and J 5 bases, leaving 11 bases between the germline ends.

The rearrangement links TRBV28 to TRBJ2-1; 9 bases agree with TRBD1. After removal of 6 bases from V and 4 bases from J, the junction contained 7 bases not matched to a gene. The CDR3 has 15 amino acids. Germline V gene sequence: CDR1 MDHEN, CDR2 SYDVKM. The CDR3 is CASSFTGGGYNEQFF. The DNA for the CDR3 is TGTGCCAGCAGCTTTACAGGGGGCGGATACAATGAGCAGTTCTTC.

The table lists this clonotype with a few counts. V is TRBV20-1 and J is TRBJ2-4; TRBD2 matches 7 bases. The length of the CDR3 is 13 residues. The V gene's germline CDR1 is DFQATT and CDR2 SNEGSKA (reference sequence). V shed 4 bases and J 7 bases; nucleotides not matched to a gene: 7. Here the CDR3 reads CSATRGGLNIQYF. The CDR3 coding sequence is TGCAGTGCTACGCGGGGAGGGCTGAACATTCAGTACTTC.

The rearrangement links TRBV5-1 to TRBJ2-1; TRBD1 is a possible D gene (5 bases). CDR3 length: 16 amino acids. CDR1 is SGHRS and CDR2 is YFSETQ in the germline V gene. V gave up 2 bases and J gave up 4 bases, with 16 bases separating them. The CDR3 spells CASSFAPVDSYNEQFF. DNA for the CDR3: TGCGCCAGCAGCTTCGCCCCGGTTGACAGTTACAATGAGCAGTTCTTC.

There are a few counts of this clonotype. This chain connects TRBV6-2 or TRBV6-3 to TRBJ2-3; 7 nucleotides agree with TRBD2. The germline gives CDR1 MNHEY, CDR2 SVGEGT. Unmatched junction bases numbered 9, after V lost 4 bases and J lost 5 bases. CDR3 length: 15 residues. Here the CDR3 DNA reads TGTGCCAGCAGTTCCGCTGGACTAGGTGGAGATACGCAGTATTTT. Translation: CASSSAGLGGDTQYF.

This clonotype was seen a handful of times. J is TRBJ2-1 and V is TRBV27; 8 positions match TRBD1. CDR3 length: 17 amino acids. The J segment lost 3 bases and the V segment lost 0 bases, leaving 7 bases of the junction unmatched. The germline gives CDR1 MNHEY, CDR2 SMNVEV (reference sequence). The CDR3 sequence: CASSLSPFGQGYNEQFF. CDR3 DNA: TGTGCCAGCAGTTTATCGCCGTTTGGACAGGGCTACAATGAGCAGTTCTTC.

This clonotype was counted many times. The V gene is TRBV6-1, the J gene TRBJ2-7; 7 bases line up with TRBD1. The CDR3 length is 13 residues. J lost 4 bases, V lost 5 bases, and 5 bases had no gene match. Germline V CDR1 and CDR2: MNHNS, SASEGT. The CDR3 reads CASSQQGSYEQYF. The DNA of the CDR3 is TGTGCCAGCAGTCAACAGGGGTCGTACGAGCAGTACTTC.

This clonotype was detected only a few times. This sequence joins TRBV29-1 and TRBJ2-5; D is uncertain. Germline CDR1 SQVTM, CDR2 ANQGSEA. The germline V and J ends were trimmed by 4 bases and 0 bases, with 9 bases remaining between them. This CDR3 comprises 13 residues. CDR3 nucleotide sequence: TGCAGCGTTGGAGCCCCATACCAAGAGACCCAGTACTTC. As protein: CSVGAPYQETQYF. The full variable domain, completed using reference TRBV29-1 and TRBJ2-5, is SAVISQKPSRDICQRGTSLTIQCQVDSQVTMMFWYRQQPGQSLTLIATANQGSEATYESGFVIDKFPISRPNLTFSTLTVSNMSPEDSSIYLCSVGAPYQETQYFGPGTRLLVL.

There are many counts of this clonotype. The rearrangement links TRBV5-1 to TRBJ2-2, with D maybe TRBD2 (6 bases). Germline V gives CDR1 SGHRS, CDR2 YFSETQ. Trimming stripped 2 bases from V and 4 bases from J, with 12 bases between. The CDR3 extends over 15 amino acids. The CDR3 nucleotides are TGCGCCAGCAGCTTTACGGGAGCATCCACCGGGGAGCTGTTTTTT. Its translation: CASSFTGASTGELFF. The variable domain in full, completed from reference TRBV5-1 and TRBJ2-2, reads KAGVTQTPRYLIKTRGQQVTLSCSPISGHRSVSWYQQTPGQGLQFLFEYFSETQRNKGNFPGRFSGRQFSNSRSEMNVSTLELGDSALYLCASSFTGASTGELFFGEGSRLTVL.

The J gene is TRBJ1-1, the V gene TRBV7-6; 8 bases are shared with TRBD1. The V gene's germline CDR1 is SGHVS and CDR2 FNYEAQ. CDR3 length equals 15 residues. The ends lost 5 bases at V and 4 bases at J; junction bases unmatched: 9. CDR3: CASSPRTGSGTEAFF. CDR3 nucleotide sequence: TGTGCCAGCAGCCCAAGGACAGGGTCTGGCACTGAAGCTTTCTTT.

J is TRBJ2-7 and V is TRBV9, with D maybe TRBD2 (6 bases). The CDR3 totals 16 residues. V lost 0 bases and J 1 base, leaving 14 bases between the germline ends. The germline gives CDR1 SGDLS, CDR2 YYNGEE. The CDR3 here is CASSVGGAGPSYEQYF. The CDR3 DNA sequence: TGTGCCAGCAGCGTAGGTGGCGCGGGACCTTCCTACGAGCAGTACTTC.

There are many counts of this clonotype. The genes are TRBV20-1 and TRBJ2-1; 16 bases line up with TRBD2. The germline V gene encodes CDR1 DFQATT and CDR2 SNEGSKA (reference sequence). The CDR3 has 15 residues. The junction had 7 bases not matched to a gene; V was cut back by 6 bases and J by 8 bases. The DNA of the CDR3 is TGCAGTGCCTCGGGGACTAGCGGGAGGGCGTATGAGCAGTTCTTC. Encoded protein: CSASGTSGRAYEQFF.

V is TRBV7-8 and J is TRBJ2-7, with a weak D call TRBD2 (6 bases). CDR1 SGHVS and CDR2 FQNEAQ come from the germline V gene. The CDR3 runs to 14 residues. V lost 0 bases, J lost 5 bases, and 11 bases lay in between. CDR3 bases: TGTGCCAGCAGCTTAGCTATCGGGAGCAACGAGCAGTACTTC. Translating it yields CASSLAIGSNEQYF.